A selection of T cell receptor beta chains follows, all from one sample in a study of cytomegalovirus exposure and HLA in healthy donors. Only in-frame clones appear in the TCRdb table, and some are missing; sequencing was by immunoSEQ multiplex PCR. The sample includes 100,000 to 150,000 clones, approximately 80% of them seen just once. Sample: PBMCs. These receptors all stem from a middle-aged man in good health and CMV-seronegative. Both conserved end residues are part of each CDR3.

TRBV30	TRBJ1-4	CAWGEGAQWKLFF
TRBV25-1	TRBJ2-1	CASSESGFRENNEQFF
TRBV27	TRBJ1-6	CATRSYNSPLHF
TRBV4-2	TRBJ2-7	CASSQGGGTLSYEQYF
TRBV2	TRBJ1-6	CATYRDRGNTPLHF
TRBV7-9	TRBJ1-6	CASSSAGQPNSPLHF
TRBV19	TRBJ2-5	CASSRTDRLWETQYF
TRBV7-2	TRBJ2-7	CASSNKAVGYEQYF
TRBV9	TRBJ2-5	CASSPSSRGIQQETQYF
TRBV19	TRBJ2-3	CASSNPTSGSTDTQYF
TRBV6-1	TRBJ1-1	CASSLGLFEAFF